The 2 T cell receptor beta chains in this list originate from one sample, sequenced in a study of T cell responses to AZD1222 COVID-19 vaccine. Sequenced by immunoSEQ multiplex PCR; TCRdb stores in-frame clones only, minus some. The sample lists 90,000 to 100,000 clones, less than 90% occurring once. Source: peripheral blood, taken on day 0 of AZD1222 vaccination. The receptors were gathered from an adult in good health.

This clone was detected only once. The rearrangement uses TRBV5-4 and TRBJ2-5; TRBD2 matches at 12 bases. Trimming removed 4 bases from V and 5 bases from J; junction bases left unmatched: 12. CDR1 and CDR2 from the germline V gene are SGHNT and YYREEE (reference sequence). The CDR3 covers 17 residues. CDR3 amino acids: CASSPRRTSGEGETQYF. The CDR3 coding sequence is TGTGCCAGCAGCCCGAGGCGGACTAGCGGGGAGGGGGAGACCCAGTACTTC. Based on the CDR3 plus reference TRBV5-4 and TRBJ2-5, the full variable domain is ETGVTQSPTHLIKTRGQQVTLRCSSQSGHNTVSWYQQALGQGPQFIFQYYREEENGRGNFPPRFSGLQFPNYSSELNVNALELDDSALYLCASSPRRTSGEGETQYFGPGTRLLVL.

The CDR3 loop reads CAWQKWSAGYGYTF. CDR3 coding DNA: TGTGCCTGGCAAAAGTGGTCGGCGGGCTATGGCTACACCTTC. The chain has TRBV30 and TRBJ1-2, with D uncertain. In germline, CDR1 is GTSNPN, CDR2 SVGIG (reference sequence). V lost 5 bases to trimming and J lost 4 bases, with 17 bases between them. This CDR3 region has 14 residues.